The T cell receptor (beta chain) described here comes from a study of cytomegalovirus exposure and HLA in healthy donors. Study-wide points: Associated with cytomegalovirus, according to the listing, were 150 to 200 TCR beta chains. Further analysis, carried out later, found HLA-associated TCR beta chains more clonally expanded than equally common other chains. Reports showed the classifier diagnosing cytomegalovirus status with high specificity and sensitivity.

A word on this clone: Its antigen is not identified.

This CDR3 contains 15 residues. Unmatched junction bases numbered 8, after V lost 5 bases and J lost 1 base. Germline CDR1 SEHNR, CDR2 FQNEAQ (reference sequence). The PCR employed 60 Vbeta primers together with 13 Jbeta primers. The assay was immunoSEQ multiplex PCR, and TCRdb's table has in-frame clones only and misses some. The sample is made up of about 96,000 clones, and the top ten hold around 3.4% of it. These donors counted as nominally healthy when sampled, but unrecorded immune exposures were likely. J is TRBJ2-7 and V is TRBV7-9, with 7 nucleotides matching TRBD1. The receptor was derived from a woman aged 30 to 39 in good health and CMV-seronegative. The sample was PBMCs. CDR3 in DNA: TGTGCCAGCAGCAACGGACAGGCAATATCCTACGAGCAGTACTTC. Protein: CASSNGQAISYEQYF.